One and the same sample provided the 14 T cell receptor beta chains below, sequenced in a study of T cell responses to AZD1222 COVID-19 vaccine. Profiled with immunoSEQ multiplex PCR; TCRdb holds only in-frame clones, not every one. Among over 150,000 clones listed, 90% were seen once. The sequences come from peripheral blood, collected on day 0 of AZD1222 vaccination. Receptor source: an adult in good health.

The V call is TRBV11-2, the J call TRBJ1-1, with no clear D. The CDR3 runs 13 residues. The V gene's germline CDR1 is SGHAT and CDR2 FQNNGV. Trimming left V 0 bases short and J 0 bases short, with 2 bases between. CDR3 sequence: CASSLELNTEAFF. The DNA for the CDR3 is TGTGCCAGCAGCTTAGAGTTGAACACTGAAGCTTTCTTT.

The chain recombines TRBV6-2 or TRBV6-3 with TRBJ2-3, with D possibly being TRBD2 (6 bases). V lost 6 bases and J 3 bases, leaving 16 bases between the germline ends. CDR3 size: 15 residues. Germline V gene lookup returns CDR1 MNHEY and CDR2 SVGEGT. The CDR3 DNA reads TGTGCCAGCAGCTCCGACAACCGGGGGACAGATACGCAGTATTTT. The encoded protein is CASSSDNRGTDTQYF.

The chain recombines TRBV27 with TRBJ1-1; D unresolved. The length of the CDR3 is 16 residues. V dropped 6 bases and J dropped 1 base, with 18 bases sitting between them. The V gene's germline CDR1 is MNHEY and CDR2 SMNVEV (reference sequence). CDR3 loop: CASSSINLPRNTEAFF. For the CDR3, the DNA is TGTGCCAGCAGCTCCATCAATCTTCCTCGGAACACTGAAGCTTTCTTT.

V gene TRBV4-3 combines with J gene TRBJ1-2, with a possible D match to TRBD1 (6 bases). CDR3 size: 16 residues. Per germline, CDR1 LGHNA and CDR2 YSLEER. V shed 0 bases and J shed 4 bases, with 15 bases lying between them. CDR3 DNA: TGCGCCAGCAGCCAAGAGGTAACAGGGCTTCGCTATGGCTACACCTTC. Encoded protein: CASSQEVTGLRYGYTF.

V and J are TRBV11-3 and TRBJ2-1, with TRBD1 matching over 10 bases. With V trimmed by 5 bases and J by 6 bases, 7 bases remained unmatched. Germline-derived CDR1 and CDR2 are SGHNT and YENEEA. The CDR3 loop spans 15 amino acids. The CDR3 protein is CASSRPGTGANEQFF. The CDR3 bases are TGTGCCAGCAGCCGACCCGGGACAGGGGCCAATGAGCAGTTCTTC.

The genes are TRBV6-5 and TRBJ1-6; D gene ambiguous. This CDR3 contains 13 residues. V dropped 7 bases and J dropped 0 bases, with 4 bases sitting between them. The V gene's germline CDR1 is MNHEY and CDR2 SVGAGI. The chain's CDR3 is CASISSYNSPLHF. The CDR3 DNA reads TGTGCCAGCATAAGCTCCTATAATTCACCCCTCCACTTT.

The chain joins TRBV11-2 to TRBJ1-1, with D maybe TRBD1 (6 bases). CDR1 and CDR2 from the germline V gene are SGHAT and FQNNGV. With 3 bases removed from V and 5 bases from J, the gap between germline ends came to 19 bases. This CDR3 has 16 amino acids. CDR3 residues: CASSLRSISGVTEAFF. In nucleotides, the CDR3 is TGTGCCAGCAGCTTGAGGTCGATTTCAGGGGTTACTGAAGCTTTCTTT.

This clone came up once. CDR3 protein: CASSEEGAGSPLHF. CDR3 DNA sequence: TGTGCCAGCAGTGAGGAGGGAGCCGGTTCACCCCTCCACTTT. V and J are TRBV2 and TRBJ1-6; D remains unclear. Trimming pared 3 bases from V and 9 bases from J, leaving 12 bases between. The CDR3 has 14 residues. Germline values: CDR1 SNHLY, CDR2 FYNNEI.

The genes are TRBV6-5 and TRBJ1-1; perhaps TRBD1 as D (6 bases). Germline-derived CDR1 and CDR2 are MNHEY and SVGAGI. The ends were cut back, 10 bases at V and 1 base at J, with 16 bases in the middle. The CDR3 totals 14 residues. The CDR3 loop is CATMTQGSNTEAFF. The CDR3 DNA reads TGTGCCACCATGACCCAGGGGTCGAACACTGAAGCTTTCTTT.

V usage is TRBV24-1 and J usage is TRBJ1-6; D is uncertain. Germline CDR1 reads KGHDR; CDR2 reads SFDVKD. The CDR3 covers 14 residues. Between the trimmed V and J ends, which lost 4 bases and 5 bases, there was a span of 8 bases. CDR3 in amino acids: CATSDSSNNSPLHF. DNA of the CDR3: TGTGCCACCAGTGACTCAAGTAATAATTCACCCCTCCACTTT.

This clone came up once. This rearrangement joins TRBV9 to TRBJ2-3, with 8 bases lining up with TRBD2. CDR1 and CDR2 from the germline V gene are SGDLS and YYNGEE. The ends lost 0 bases at V and 2 bases at J; junction bases unmatched: 5. The CDR3 is 16 amino acids. Here the CDR3 DNA reads TGTGCCAGCAGCGTAGAGGCGGGGGGCTACACAGATACGCAGTATTTT. It translates to CASSVEAGGYTDTQYF.

The V call is TRBV7-2, the J call TRBJ2-3; 12 bases agree with TRBD2. V dropped 6 bases and J dropped 5; count of bases not matched to a gene: 6. Germline assignment: CDR1 SGHTA and CDR2 FQGNSA. The CDR3 is 15 amino acids. The CDR3 nucleotides are TGTGCCAGCAGGCCTCCGGGACTAGCGGGAGATACGCAGTATTTT. It yields the protein CASRPPGLAGDTQYF.

The chain joins TRBV9 to TRBJ1-1; D possibly corresponds to TRBD1 (6 bases). The CDR3 spans 16 residues. Between the trimmed V and J ends, which lost 0 bases and 1 base, there was a span of 13 bases. The germline gives CDR1 SGDLS, CDR2 YYNGEE. CDR3 DNA sequence: TGTGCCAGCAGCGTAGGATTTGGGGGCAGGAACACTGAAGCTTTCTTT. Translating it yields CASSVGFGGRNTEAFF.

The V gene is TRBV6-4, the J gene TRBJ2-7; no reliable D call. CDR1 and CDR2 (germline): MRHNA, SNTAGT. This CDR3 has 14 amino acids. V was shortened by 2 bases and J by 5 bases, with 13 bases between the two germline ends. This CDR3 reads CASSDPSSWDEQYF. CDR3 DNA: TGTGCCAGCAGTGACCCCTCGAGCTGGGACGAGCAGTACTTC.